The clone carrying this TCR beta chain was seen a few times. Its antigen remains unknown. Germline assignment: CDR1 SGHVS and CDR2 FQNEAQ. The CDR3 is made up of 11 amino acids. V lost 1 base and J 5 bases, leaving 3 bases between the germline ends. The sample is drawn from a study of long-term antiretroviral therapy in people with HIV. Notes on the study in general: Drawn between 2004 and 2017, the blood was possibly obtained under older ART regimens. Researchers lacked any data on ART adherence, viral resistance or therapy changes.

Per donor, at least one pre-ART and at least two post-ART PBMC samples were obtained. Before DNA extraction, roughly 0.85-10 million cryopreserved PBMC were held in the samples. Runs used v3.0 of the immunoSEQ assay and were done at survey level. Some clones are missing from TCRdb's copy, which holds only in-frame ones; the method was immunoSEQ multiplex PCR. The sample carries about 31,000 clones, roughly 83% recorded once. The rearrangement uses TRBV7-8 and TRBJ2-7; D unresolved. Material: unsorted PBMCs, obtained 1.9 years after starting antiretroviral therapy. This clonotype was obtained from a man aged 18 to 30 with HIV. CDR3 DNA sequence: TGTGCCAGCAGCTTAGGTAACGAGCAGTACGTC. Protein: CASSLGNEQYV.